This T cell receptor beta chain was retrieved from a study of T cells after yellow fever vaccination. Regarding the study as a whole: Bulk-population clonotypes that are abundant could appear as contaminants in FACS-sorted repertoires.

The germline CDR1 and CDR2 sequences are MNHNS and SASEGT. The junction had 6 bases not matched to a gene; V was cut back by 4 bases and J by 2 bases. The CDR3 consists of 15 residues. A single record per CDR3 protein comes from TCRdb applying MiXCR to the 5' RACE reads. The sample includes a few hundred thousand distinct CDR3 sequences, 5.2% of them seen just once. Concerning this clonotype: Its antigen is still unknown.

The TCR was taken from a man aged 18 to 30 who received the YFV17D yellow fever vaccine. Sequenced here: CD4+ T cells sorted from PBMCs, sampled on the day of the yellow fever booster vaccination. The V gene is TRBV6-1, the J gene TRBJ2-5; 8 nucleotides match TRBD1. The CDR3 DNA follows: TGTGCCAGCAGTGCCATGGACAGGGAGCAAGAGACCCAGTACTTC. This translates into CASSAMDREQETQYF.